A single sample gave rise to the 32 T cell receptor beta chains below, sequenced in a study of Ad26.COV2.S vaccination and SARS-CoV-2 variants. Clones were read by immunoSEQ multiplex PCR, and TCRdb kept only the in-frame ones, dropping some. The sample lists about 140,000 clones, around 86% occurring once. The sample in question was peripheral blood, obtained after recovery from COVID-19. These receptors were collected from a human donor who had recovered from COVID-19.

The CDR3 region is CASSRNGQGADTQYF. CDR3 nucleotide sequence: TGCGCCAGCAGTCGAAATGGACAGGGGGCAGATACGCAGTATTTT. V gene TRBV4-3 combines with J gene TRBJ2-3; TRBD1 matches at 10 bases. V shed 6 bases and J 4 bases; nucleotides not matched to a gene: 7. The CDR3 has 15 amino acids. CDR1 and CDR2 from the germline V gene are LGHNA and YSLEER.

This clone occurred a few times. The chain employs TRBV6-2 or TRBV6-3 and TRBJ1-2; D is possibly TRBD1 (6 bases). Per the germline V gene, CDR1 is MNHEY and CDR2 is SVGEGT. This CDR3 spans 15 amino acids. V dropped 2 bases and J dropped 4 bases, with 14 bases sitting between them. CDR3: CASSYGMGHTYGYTF. The CDR3 nucleotides read TGTGCCAGCAGTTACGGAATGGGACATACCTATGGCTACACCTTC.

J is TRBJ2-1 and V is TRBV2; D remains unclear. Germline V gene lookup returns CDR1 SNHLY and CDR2 FYNNEI. The CDR3 length is 15 residues. With 3 bases removed from V and 0 bases from J, the gap between germline ends came to 9 bases. The CDR3 sequence is CASSDSSPSYNEQFF. Here the CDR3 DNA reads TGTGCCAGCAGTGACAGCTCTCCCTCCTACAATGAGCAGTTCTTC.

The V and J genes are TRBV5-1 and TRBJ1-2; D unresolved. The CDR3 length is 13 residues. The germline V gene encodes CDR1 SGHRS and CDR2 YFSETQ. Deletions cut 0 bases from V and 4 bases from J, with 7 bases between. Written as DNA, the CDR3 is TGCGCCAGCAGCTTGGAGGGTGGCTATGGCTACACCTTC. Translated, it gives CASSLEGGYGYTF.

This clone was observed once. The chain is built from TRBV19 and TRBJ1-5, with D perhaps matching TRBD1 (5 bases). The CDR3 consists of 15 residues. The V end lost 1 base, the J end lost 7 bases, and 14 bases lay between the germline ends. CDR1 and CDR2 from the germline V gene are LNHDA and SQIVND (reference sequence). The CDR3, as DNA: TGTGCCAGTAGTATAGGCCCCGAAGGGGTACAGCCCCAGCATTTT. Its protein product is CASSIGPEGVQPQHF.

This clone was detected only once. The rearrangement uses TRBV27 and TRBJ1-1; tentative D call: TRBD1 (5 bases). V was trimmed by 2 bases and J by 1 base, leaving 8 bases between them. CDR3 length equals 14 residues. CDR1 and CDR2 from the germline V gene are MNHEY and SMNVEV (reference sequence). Here the CDR3 reads CASSLGDGNTEAFF. The CDR3 region has the DNA TGTGCCAGCAGTTTAGGGGACGGGAACACTGAAGCTTTCTTT.

The chain combines TRBV6-5 with TRBJ1-5; unclear D gene. The CDR3 extends over 12 amino acids. The V and J ends lost 5 bases and 7 bases respectively, with 9 bases between them. The germline CDR1 and CDR2 sequences are MNHEY and SVGAGI. The CDR3 sequence is CASSPGRQPQHF. The DNA for the CDR3 is TGTGCCAGCAGTCCGGGTCGGCAGCCCCAGCATTTT.

This clone appeared a single time. This chain joins TRBV28 and TRBJ2-7, with 12 bases identical to TRBD1. Germline V gives CDR1 MDHEN, CDR2 SYDVKM. V was clipped by 7 bases and J by 0 bases; unmatched bases: 16. There are 19 residues in the CDR3. As DNA, the CDR3 is TGTGCCAGCACGGGGGATCCCGGGACAGGGGGCAGTAGCTCCTACGAGCAGTACTTC. This encodes CASTGDPGTGGSSSYEQYF.

This sequence joins TRBV6-5 and TRBJ1-2; D possibly corresponds to TRBD1 (6 bases). The CDR3 consists of 15 residues. Trimming took 5 bases from V and 0 from J, leaving 13 bases between them. Germline loops: CDR1 MNHEY, CDR2 SVGAGI. CDR3 nucleotide sequence: TGTGCCAGCAGTCCGCGACAGGCAGCTAACTATGGCTACACCTTC. Amino acids: CASSPRQAANYGYTF.

The chain carries TRBV2 and TRBJ1-3; D is unresolved. This CDR3 spans 14 amino acids. V was clipped by 3 bases and J by 4 bases, with 10 bases between them. Germline CDR1 SNHLY, CDR2 FYNNEI. The CDR3 is CASSDKDAGNTIYF. For the CDR3, the DNA is TGTGCCAGCAGTGATAAGGACGCAGGAAACACCATATATTTT.

The chain is built from TRBV7-9 and TRBJ2-6; D not resolved. CDR3 size: 19 residues. In germline, CDR1 is SEHNR, CDR2 FQNEAQ (reference sequence). Trimming pared 3 bases from V and 0 bases from J, leaving 18 bases between. The CDR3: CASSFEGFLSLSGANVLTF. CDR3 nucleotides: TGTGCCAGCAGCTTCGAAGGGTTCCTCTCTCTCTCTGGGGCCAACGTCCTGACTTTC. The variable domain in full, completed from reference TRBV7-9 and TRBJ2-6, reads DTGVSQNPRHKITKRGQNVTFRCDPISEHNRLYWYRQTLGQGPEFLTYFQNEAQLEKSRLLSDRFSAERPKGSFSTLEIQRTEQGDSAMYLCASSFEGFLSLSGANVLTFGAGSRLTVL.

This clone showed up just a few times. The chain has TRBV18 and TRBJ1-2, with 7 bases fitting TRBD1. Germline V gene lookup returns CDR1 KGHSH and CDR2 LQKENI. The CDR3 runs 13 residues. V dropped 3 bases and J dropped 5; count of bases not matched to a gene: 3. The CDR3 DNA reads TGTGCCAGCTCACCTGACAGGGAGTATGGCTACACCTTC. This codes for CASSPDREYGYTF.

The V gene is TRBV10-1, the J gene TRBJ2-2; a possible D gene is TRBD1 (6 bases). This CDR3 contains 15 residues. Germline-derived CDR1 and CDR2 are WNHNN and SYGVQD (reference sequence). Trimming pared 4 bases from V and 6 bases from J, leaving 15 bases between. DNA of the CDR3: TGCGCCAGCAGTGGGTCCAGGGGCGAGGCCGGGGAGCTGTTTTTT. Residues: CASSGSRGEAGELFF.

The V gene is TRBV5-6, the J gene TRBJ1-6; 7 bases are a match to TRBD1. This CDR3 region has 14 residues. Losses at the gene ends were 4 bases for V and 10 bases for J; bases not matched to a gene: 8. Germline-derived CDR1 and CDR2 are SGHDT and YYEEEE. The CDR3 coding sequence is TGTGCCAGCAGCCTATACAGGGGAGGGTCACCCCTCCACTTT. It specifies CASSLYRGGSPLHF. Based on the CDR3 plus reference TRBV5-6 and TRBJ1-6, the full variable domain is DAGVTQSPTHLIKTRGQQVTLRCSPKSGHDTVSWYQQALGQGPQFIFQYYEEEERQRGNFPDRFSGHQFPNYSSELNVNALLLGDSALYLCASSLYRGGSPLHFGNGTRLTVT.

The chain is built from TRBV4-3 and TRBJ2-2; D possibly corresponds to TRBD1 (6 bases). Trimming cost V 0 bases and J 5 bases, with 19 bases left between them. Germline assignment: CDR1 LGHNA and CDR2 YSLEER. The CDR3 totals 18 residues. The CDR3 coding sequence is TGCGCCAGCAGCCAAGATATCGGGCAGGTGGGGGCGACCGGGGAGCTGTTTTTT. Its protein product is CASSQDIGQVGATGELFF.

The chain uses TRBV11-3 and TRBJ1-1; tentative D call: TRBD1 (5 bases). Trimming took off 3 bases at V and 3 bases at J, with 8 bases between the two ends. This CDR3 is built from 13 residues. The V gene's germline CDR1 is SGHNT and CDR2 YENEEA. In nucleotides, the CDR3 is TGTGCCAGCAGCTTCAGGGCGGACACTGAAGCTTTCTTT. It encodes CASSFRADTEAFF. Filled out from reference TRBV11-3 and TRBJ1-1, the complete variable domain reads EAGVVQSPRYKIIEKKQPVAFWCNPISGHNTLYWYLQNLGQGPELLIRYENEEAVDDSQLPKDRFSAERLKGVDSTLKIQPAELGDSAVYLCASSFRADTEAFFGQGTRLTVV.

This clone was detected a few times. This chain joins TRBV5-1 and TRBJ1-3, with 7 nucleotides matching TRBD1. CDR1 and CDR2 (germline): SGHRS, YFSETQ. The CDR3 extends over 18 amino acids. After removal of 3 bases from V and 0 bases from J, the junction contained 12 bases not matched to a gene. CDR3 amino acids: CASSSTGTEGSSGNTIYF. CDR3 DNA: TGCGCCAGCAGCTCAACCGGGACAGAGGGTTCCTCTGGAAACACCATATATTTT.

This clone showed up just once. The J gene is TRBJ2-1, the V gene TRBV4-3, with D possibly being TRBD1 (5 bases). The CDR3 runs 14 residues. In germline, CDR1 is LGHNA, CDR2 YSLEER. With 1 base removed from V and 6 bases from J, the gap between germline ends came to 10 bases. CDR3 coding DNA: TGCGCCAGCAGCCAAGGGGGCGTAGGCAATGAGCAGTTCTTC. Amino acid sequence: CASSQGGVGNEQFF.

The rearrangement joins TRBV28 to TRBJ1-2; D is possibly TRBD1 (6 bases). Trimming stripped 1 base from V and 2 bases from J, with 11 bases between. The germline CDR1 and CDR2 sequences are MDHEN and SYDVKM. There are 15 residues in the CDR3. DNA of the CDR3: TGTGCCAGCAGTTTATTGTACGGACAGAACTATGGCTACACCTTC. Translated, it gives CASSLLYGQNYGYTF.

This clone has a handful of counts. Mismatch with germline at one junction end may stem from a read error. This chain connects TRBV28 to TRBJ2-4; 10 bases match TRBD1. The germline V gene encodes CDR1 MDHEN and CDR2 SYDVKM. The CDR3 runs 14 residues. Here the CDR3 DNA reads TGTGCCAGCAGCCCTGAGTTTGGATCGGGACAGGGGAGGTTC. As protein: CASSPEFGSGQGRF.

This clone was seen only once. The chain couples TRBV12-3 or TRBV12-4 to TRBJ2-7; D remains ambiguous. The CDR3 totals 13 residues. The V end lost 6 bases, the J end lost 8 bases, and 17 bases lay between the germline ends. CDR3 sequence: CASRPPGPYKQYF. CDR3 coding DNA: TGTGCCAGCAGACCTCCGGGTCCTTATAAGCAGTACTTC.

The chain employs TRBV28 and TRBJ1-4, with D perhaps TRBD1 (6 bases). V was trimmed by 7 bases and J by 0 bases, leaving 15 bases between them. Germline V gene lookup returns CDR1 MDHEN and CDR2 SYDVKM. The CDR3 length is 16 residues. The CDR3 here is CASTRQAPATNEKLFF. DNA for the CDR3: TGTGCCAGCACCAGACAGGCCCCTGCAACTAATGAAAAACTGTTTTTT.

The chain couples TRBV7-9 to TRBJ2-5, with D unclear. The germline CDR1 and CDR2 sequences are SEHNR and FQNEAQ (reference sequence). V lost 1 base, J lost 2 bases, and 5 bases lay in between. This CDR3 contains 13 residues. Written as DNA, the CDR3 is TGTGCCAGCAGCTTAGGCAGGCAAGAGACCCAGTACTTC. As protein: CASSLGRQETQYF. The complete variable domain, with remaining parts taken from reference TRBV7-9 and TRBJ2-5, reads DTGVSQNPRHKITKRGQNVTFRCDPISEHNRLYWYRQTLGQGPEFLTYFQNEAQLEKSRLLSDRFSAERPKGSFSTLEIQRTEQGDSAMYLCASSLGRQETQYFGPGTRLLVL.

The chain uses TRBV20-1 and TRBJ1-2, with D unresolved. Germline lookup yields CDR1 DFQATT and CDR2 SNEGSKA (reference sequence). The CDR3 is 10 amino acids. V was pared by 5 bases and J by 5 bases, with 6 bases between. The CDR3 DNA is TGCAGTGCTTGGAGTTATGGCTACACCTTC. Translating it yields CSAWSYGYTF.

The chain recombines TRBV9 with TRBJ2-3; 8 bases are a match to TRBD1. With 0 bases clipped from V and 7 bases from J, the junction kept 4 bases outside the gene matches. Looked up from germline, CDR1 is SGDLS and CDR2 is YYNGEE. The CDR3 consists of 14 residues. CDR3 residues: CASSVGGTGNTQYF. The DNA for the CDR3 is TGTGCCAGCAGCGTAGGGGGGACAGGCAATACGCAGTATTTT.

The chain employs TRBV5-8 and TRBJ2-1, with 13 bases that match TRBD2. Germline V gives CDR1 SGHTS, CDR2 YDEGEE. This CDR3 is built from 16 residues. Trimming took 0 bases from V and 4 from J; bases not matched to a gene: 1. CDR3: CASSLVLAGGYNEQFF. CDR3 in DNA: TGTGCCAGCAGCTTGGTACTAGCGGGGGGGTACAATGAGCAGTTCTTC.

The chain carries TRBV7-9 and TRBJ2-1; 8 bases are a match to TRBD2. The V and J ends lost 4 bases and 0 bases, in that order; junction bases with no gene match: 5. Germline V gene lookup returns CDR1 SEHNR and CDR2 FQNEAQ (reference sequence). The CDR3 runs 16 residues. The chain's CDR3 is CASSSGTRLSYNEQFF. The CDR3 bases are TGTGCCAGCAGCTCAGGGACTAGGCTCTCCTACAATGAGCAGTTCTTC.

This clone was counted once. V is TRBV7-9 and J is TRBJ2-2; possible D gene TRBD2, 6 bases. V was pared by 4 bases and J by 5 bases, with 14 bases between. From germline, CDR1 is SEHNR and CDR2 FQNEAQ (reference sequence). The CDR3 contains 15 residues. As DNA, the CDR3 is TGTGCCAGCAGCTACACTCGGGGGTGGACCGGGGAGCTGTTTTTT. Protein: CASSYTRGWTGELFF.

The rearrangement joins TRBV4-3 to TRBJ1-1; a possible D gene is TRBD1 (5 bases). The CDR3 loop spans 18 amino acids. Germline V lookup: CDR1 LGHNA, CDR2 YSLEER. Trimming stripped 1 base from V and 3 bases from J, with 21 bases between. The CDR3 DNA is TGCGCCAGCAGCCAAGTCCTTGGTGGTGTAAGGGGCTACACTGAAGCTTTCTTT. Amino acid sequence: CASSQVLGGVRGYTEAFF.

The chain uses TRBV30 and TRBJ1-2; the D is unclear. Germline-derived CDR1 and CDR2 are GTSNPN and SVGIG (reference sequence). The CDR3 covers 12 residues. Trimming left V 0 bases short and J 6 bases short, with 8 bases between. The CDR3 coding sequence is TGTGCCTGGAGTGTACGAATGGATGGCTACACCTTC. This codes for CAWSVRMDGYTF.

This CDR3 is CASSQDRRQDTGELFF. The CDR3 DNA reads TGCGCCAGCAGCCAAGATAGGAGGCAGGACACCGGGGAGCTGTTTTTT. V usage is TRBV4-3 and J usage is TRBJ2-2, with D tentatively TRBD2 (5 bases). This CDR3 has 16 residues. The germline gives CDR1 LGHNA, CDR2 YSLEER. The V gene lost 0 bases and the J gene lost 3 bases, with 11 bases spanning the gap.

The CDR3, as DNA: TGTGCCAGCAGTGAACGGGAGTTCTTCTATGGCTACACCTTC. It translates to CASSEREFFYGYTF. The rearrangement uses TRBV6-1 and TRBJ1-2; D gene uncertain. The CDR3 loop spans 14 amino acids. V was shortened by 2 bases and J by 4 bases, with 11 bases between the two germline ends. Per germline, CDR1 MNHNS and CDR2 SASEGT.